This T cell receptor beta chain was obtained from a study of T cell responses to AZD1222 COVID-19 vaccine. Produced via immunoSEQ multiplex PCR; TCRdb's table is partial and in-frame only. The sample includes 150,000 or so clones, almost 90% of them seen just once. The CDR3 consists of 12 residues. Germline CDR1 reads MDHEN; CDR2 reads SYDVKM. V lost 10 bases, J lost 5 bases, and 12 bases lay in between. This clone has a single count. The sample here was peripheral blood, taken on day 0 of AZD1222 vaccination. The rearrangement joins TRBV28 to TRBJ1-5; possible D gene TRBD1, 5 bases. This receptor was identified in an adult in good health. The CDR3 loop reads CATRVWDQPQHF. CDR3 in DNA: TGTGCCACCAGGGTTTGGGATCAGCCCCAGCATTTT.